This TCR beta chain was sequenced during a study of cytotoxic CD8 clonotypes in ibrutinib-treated CLL. About the study: For this cohort, patients were approximately ten relapsed/refractory and approximately 15 treatment-naive, while 17 were IGHV unmutated. Study-level results: Baseline clonality, higher than in age-matched healthy donors, tracked circulating CD8+ T-cell counts. Clonality, elevated at ibrutinib response, dropped back toward baseline at progression. The clonality rise at ibrutinib response reflected private clonotype expansion.

With 5 bases removed from V and 4 bases from J, the gap between germline ends came to 6 bases. Germline-derived CDR1 and CDR2 are SGHTA and FQGNSA. The CDR3 length is 12 residues. Of note for this clone: As yet, its antigen is unknown.

Clones were read by immunoSEQ multiplex PCR, and TCRdb kept only the in-frame ones, dropping some. Among approximately 120,000 clones listed, about 85% were seen once. This clonotype originated in a human donor with chronic lymphocytic leukemia. The rearrangement uses TRBV7-2 and TRBJ1-5, with D unclear. The specimen was PBMCs, collected after 24 months of ibrutinib treatment. Here the CDR3 reads CASSPPNQPQHF. As DNA, the CDR3 is TGTGCCAGCAGCCCGCCAAATCAGCCCCAGCATTTT.